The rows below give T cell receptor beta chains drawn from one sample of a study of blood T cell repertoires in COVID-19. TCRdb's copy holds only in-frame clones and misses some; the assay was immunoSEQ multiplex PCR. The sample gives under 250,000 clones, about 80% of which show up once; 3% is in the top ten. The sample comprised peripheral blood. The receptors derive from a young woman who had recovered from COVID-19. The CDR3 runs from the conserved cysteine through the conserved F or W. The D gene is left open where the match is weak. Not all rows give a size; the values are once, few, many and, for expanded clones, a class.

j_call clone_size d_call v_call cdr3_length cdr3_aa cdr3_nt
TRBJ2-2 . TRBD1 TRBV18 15 CASSPSGGNTGELFF TGTGCCAGCTCACCGTCAGGGGGGAACACCGGGGAGCTGTTTTTT
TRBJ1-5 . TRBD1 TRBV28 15 CASSFLGQGHQPQHF TGTGCCAGCAGTTTTCTCGGACAGGGCCATCAGCCCCAGCATTTT
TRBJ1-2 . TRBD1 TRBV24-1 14 CATSPGQRNYGYTF TGTGCCACCAGTCCGGGACAGCGAAACTATGGCTACACCTTC
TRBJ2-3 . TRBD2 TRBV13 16 CASSSGLAGAGDTQYF TGTGCCAGCAGCTCGGGACTAGCGGGGGCCGGAGATACGCAGTATTTT
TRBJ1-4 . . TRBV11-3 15 CASSLGRVGGEKLFF TGTGCCAGCAGCTTGGGACGGGTGGGGGGTGAAAAACTGTTTTTT
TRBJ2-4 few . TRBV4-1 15 CASSQEGSGGDIQYF TGCGCCAGCAGCCAAGAGGGCAGCGGCGGGGACATTCAGTACTTC
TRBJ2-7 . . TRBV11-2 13 CASETGLSYEQYF TGTGCCAGCGAAACGGGTCTTTCCTACGAGCAGTACTTC
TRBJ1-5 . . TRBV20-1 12 CSASRRSQPQHF TGCAGTGCTAGTAGGCGGAGTCAGCCCCAGCATTTT
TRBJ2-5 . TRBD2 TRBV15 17 CATSRGELAGSQETQYF TGTGCCACCAGCAGGGGAGAACTAGCGGGGAGCCAAGAGACCCAGTACTTC
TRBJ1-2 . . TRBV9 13 CASSEHSASGYTF TGTGCCAGCAGCGAGCACAGTGCCTCTGGCTACACCTTC
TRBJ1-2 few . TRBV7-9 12 CASNLNRGGYTF TGTGCCAGCAACTTAAATCGGGGTGGCTACACCTTC
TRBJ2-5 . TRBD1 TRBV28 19 CASSEKVGTGRFAKETQYF TGTGCCAGCAGTGAAAAGGTTGGGACAGGGAGGTTCGCGAAGGAGACCCAGTACTTC
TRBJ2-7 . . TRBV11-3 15 CASSFPADMTYEQYF TGTGCCAGCAGCTTCCCCGCGGACATGACCTACGAGCAGTACTTC
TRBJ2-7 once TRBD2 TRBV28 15 CASSPLAGARYEQYF TGTGCCAGCAGTCCTCTAGCGGGAGCTCGGTACGAGCAGTACTTC
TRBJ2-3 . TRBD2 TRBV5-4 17 CASSLGVAGDSTDTQYF TGTGCCAGCAGCTTGGGAGTAGCGGGAGACAGCACAGATACGCAGTATTTT
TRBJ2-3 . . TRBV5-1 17 CASSFQPGRGTDHTQYF TGCGCCAGCAGCTTTCAGCCGGGCCGCGGGACGGACCATACGCAGTATTTT
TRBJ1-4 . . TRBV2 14 CASSAEGTNEKLFF TGTGCCAGCAGTGCAGAGGGAACTAATGAAAAACTGTTTTTT
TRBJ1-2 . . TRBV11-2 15 CASSSKWGQGFGYTF TGTGCCAGCAGCTCTAAATGGGGGCAGGGGTTTGGCTACACCTTC
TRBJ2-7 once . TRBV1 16 CTSSHAPATYGYEQYF TGCACCAGCAGCCACGCTCCGGCAACATACGGGTACGAGCAGTACTTC
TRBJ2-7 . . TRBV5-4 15 CASSLDRVRLHEQYF TGTGCCAGCAGCTTGGACAGGGTGAGGTTGCACGAGCAGTACTTC
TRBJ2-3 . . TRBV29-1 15 CSVEGSDRVTDTQYF TGCAGCGTTGAAGGTTCTGACAGAGTCACAGATACGCAGTATTTT
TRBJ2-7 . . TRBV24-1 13 CATSAGTSTEQYF TGTGCCACCAGTGCAGGGACTTCAACTGAGCAGTACTTC
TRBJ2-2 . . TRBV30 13 CAWSVLDGGELFF TGTGCCTGGAGTGTACTAGACGGCGGGGAGCTGTTTTTT
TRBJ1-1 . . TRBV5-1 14 CASSWIAENTEAFF TGCGCCAGCAGCTGGATAGCAGAGAACACTGAAGCTTTCTTT
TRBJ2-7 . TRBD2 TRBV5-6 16 CASSHLGLADSYEQYF TGTGCCAGCAGCCACTTGGGACTAGCGGACTCCTACGAGCAGTACTTC
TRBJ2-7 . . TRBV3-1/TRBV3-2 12 CASSLAQGGQYF TGTGCCAGCAGCCTAGCACAGGGTGGGCAGTACTTC
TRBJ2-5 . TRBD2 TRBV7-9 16 CASSLEVGRPRETQYF TGTGCCAGCAGCTTAGAGGTCGGGAGGCCTCGGGAGACCCAGTACTTC
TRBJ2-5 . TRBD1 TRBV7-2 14 CASSFNRGKETQYF TGTGCCAGCAGCTTCAACAGGGGGAAGGAGACCCAGTACTTC
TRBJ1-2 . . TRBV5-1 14 CASSPEGRVDGYTF TGCGCCAGCAGCCCGGAGGGCCGCGTCGATGGCTACACCTTC
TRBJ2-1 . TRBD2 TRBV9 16 CASSPDLADSYNEQFF TGTGCCAGCAGCCCAGACCTAGCGGATTCCTACAATGAGCAGTTCTTC
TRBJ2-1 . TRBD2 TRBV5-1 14 CASRTSGAYNEQFF TGCGCCAGCAGAACTAGCGGGGCCTACAATGAGCAGTTCTTC
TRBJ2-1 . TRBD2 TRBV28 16 CASSPPGLAVYNEQFF TGTGCCAGCAGTCCGCCGGGACTAGCGGTGTACAATGAGCAGTTCTTC
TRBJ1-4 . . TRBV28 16 CASSLSQAATNEKLFF TGTGCCAGCAGTTTATCACAGGCGGCAACTAATGAAAAACTGTTTTTT
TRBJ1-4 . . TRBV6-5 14 CASRAGRSYEKLFF TGTGCCAGCAGGGCGGGACGATCATACGAAAAACTGTTTTTT
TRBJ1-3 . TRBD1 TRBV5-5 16 CASSLAGTGWGNTIYF TGTGCCAGCAGCTTGGCCGGGACAGGTTGGGGAAACACCATATATTTT
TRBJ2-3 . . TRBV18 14 CASSPTELTDTQYF TGTGCCAGCTCACCCACGGAGTTAACAGATACGCAGTATTTT
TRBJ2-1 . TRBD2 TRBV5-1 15 CASSLGAGGPNEQFF TGCGCCAGCAGCTTGGGAGCGGGAGGGCCAAATGAGCAGTTCTTC
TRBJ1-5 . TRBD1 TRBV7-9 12 CASGQDNQPQHF TGTGCCAGCGGACAGGATAATCAGCCCCAGCATTTT
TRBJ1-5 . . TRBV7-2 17 CASSHGWGEIGNQPQHF TGTGCCAGCAGCCACGGGTGGGGGGAGATTGGCAATCAGCCCCAGCATTTT
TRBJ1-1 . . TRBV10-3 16 CASKKTGQPMNTEAFF TGTGCCAGCAAAAAGACCGGACAGCCGATGAACACTGAAGCTTTCTTT
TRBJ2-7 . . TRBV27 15 CASNPGGTLFYEQYF TGTGCCAGCAATCCCGGGGGAACTCTTTTTTACGAGCAGTACTTC
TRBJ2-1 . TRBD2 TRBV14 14 CASSPGTSGGSQFF TGTGCCAGCAGCCCGGGGACTAGCGGGGGCTCACAGTTCTTC
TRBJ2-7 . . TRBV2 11 CAGQTEYEQYF TGTGCCGGTCAGACAGAGTACGAGCAGTACTTC
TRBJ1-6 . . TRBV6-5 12 CASAGDNSPLHF TGTGCCAGCGCCGGGGATAATTCACCCCTCCACTTT
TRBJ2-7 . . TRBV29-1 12 CSVSPSGYEQYF TGCAGCGTTTCCCCGTCGGGGTACGAGCAGTACTTC
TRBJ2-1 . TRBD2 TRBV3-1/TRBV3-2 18 CASSQRPVAGFSYNEQFF TGTGCCAGCAGCCAACGCCCGGTAGCGGGATTCTCCTACAATGAGCAGTTCTTC
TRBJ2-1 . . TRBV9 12 CASSVNGGEQFF TGTGCCAGCAGCGTAAATGGAGGTGAGCAGTTCTTC
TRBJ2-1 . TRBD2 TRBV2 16 CASRGLGGSGNNEQFF TGTGCCAGCAGGGGACTTGGCGGGAGCGGTAACAATGAGCAGTTCTTC
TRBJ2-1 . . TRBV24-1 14 CATSETSSYNEQFF TGTGCCACCAGTGAAACGAGCTCCTACAATGAGCAGTTCTTC
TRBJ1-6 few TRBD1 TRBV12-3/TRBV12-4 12 CASNRGNSPLHF TGTGCCAGCAACAGGGGGAATTCACCCCTCCACTTT
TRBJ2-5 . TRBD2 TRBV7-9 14 CASSLNSGQETQYF TGTGCCAGCAGCTTGAATAGCGGGCAAGAGACCCAGTACTTC
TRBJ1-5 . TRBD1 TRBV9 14 CASSLDDRDQPQHF TGTGCCAGCAGCCTGGACGACAGGGACCAGCCCCAGCATTTT
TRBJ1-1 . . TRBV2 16 CASKKGGSERNTEAFF TGTGCCAGCAAAAAGGGAGGGAGTGAAAGGAACACTGAAGCTTTCTTT
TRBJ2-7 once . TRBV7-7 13 CASSLVPGNEQYF TGTGCCAGCAGCTTAGTTCCAGGGAACGAGCAGTACTTC
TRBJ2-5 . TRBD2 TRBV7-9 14 CASGLAGGWETQYF TGTGCCAGCGGACTAGCGGGAGGTTGGGAGACCCAGTACTTC
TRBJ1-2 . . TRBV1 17 CTSSQGFRGVVWRGYTF TGCACCAGCAGCCAAGGATTCAGGGGGGTCGTTTGGCGTGGCTACACCTTC
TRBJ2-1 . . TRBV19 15 CASSRGPQPPNEQFF TGTGCCAGTAGTAGGGGCCCACAGCCTCCAAATGAGCAGTTCTTC
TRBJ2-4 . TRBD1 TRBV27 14 CASSYDRGKNIQYF TGTGCCAGCAGCTACGACAGGGGGAAGAACATTCAGTACTTC